The 10 T cell receptor beta chains presented below share a single source sample, sequenced in a study of blood T cell repertoires in COVID-19. Repertoires were generated with immunoSEQ multiplex PCR, while TCRdb's copy carries only in-frame clones and drops some. The sample holds 60,000 to 90,000 clones; roughly 90% are singletons and the top ten take 15% to 20%. Material: peripheral blood. The receptors stem from a human donor in a cohort sampled during active COVID-19.

This chain links TRBV6-1 with TRBJ2-2, with D maybe TRBD2 (6 bases). V gave up 2 bases and J gave up 7 bases, with 17 bases separating them. The V gene's germline CDR1 is MNHNS and CDR2 SASEGT. There are 16 residues in the CDR3. The CDR3 bases are TGTGCCAGCAGTGAAATTTGGGGGACTTCGGGCGGGGAGCTGTTTTTT. This translates into CASSEIWGTSGGELFF.

V gene TRBV6-5 combines with J gene TRBJ2-7; D is perhaps TRBD2 (6 bases). V was pared by 5 bases and J by 0 bases, with 11 bases between. This CDR3 comprises 14 residues. The germline V gene has CDR1 MNHEY and CDR2 SVGAGI. The DNA for the CDR3 is TGTGCCAGCAGTAGTAGCGGTTTCTCCTACGAGCAGTACTTC. Residues: CASSSSGFSYEQYF.

This chain joins TRBV7-3 and TRBJ1-1; maybe TRBD1 (6 bases). In germline, CDR1 is SGHTA, CDR2 FQGTGA. V lost 6 bases and J lost 8, with 16 bases in between. The CDR3 loop spans 13 amino acids. CDR3 amino acids: CASSPAQGLEAFF. The CDR3 nucleotides read TGTGCCAGCAGTCCGGCCCAGGGGTTAGAAGCTTTCTTT. Full variable domain (remainder filled in from reference TRBV7-3 and TRBJ1-1): GAGVSQTPSNKVTEKGKYVELRCDPISGHTALYWYRQSLGQGPEFLIYFQGTGAADDSGLPNDRFFAVRPEGSVSTLKIQRTERGDSAVYLCASSPAQGLEAFFGQGTRLTVV.

This CDR3 is CASSLRTFNEQFF. Here the CDR3 DNA reads TGTGCCAGCAGTTTACGGACTTTCAATGAGCAGTTCTTC. V usage is TRBV28 and J usage is TRBJ2-1, with a possible D match to TRBD2 (5 bases). In germline, CDR1 is MDHEN, CDR2 SYDVKM. This CDR3 is 13 amino acids long. Trimming took off 2 bases at V and 6 bases at J, with 8 bases between the two ends. Full variable domain (outside the CDR3, taken from reference TRBV28 and TRBJ2-1): DVKVTQSSRYLVKRTGEKVFLECVQDMDHENMFWYRQDPGLGLRLIYFSYDVKMKEKGDIPEGYSVSREKKERFSLILESASTNQTSMYLCASSLRTFNEQFFGPGTRLTVL.

This sequence joins TRBV29-1 and TRBJ1-6, with D tentatively TRBD1 (6 bases). CDR1 SQVTM and CDR2 ANQGSEA come from the germline V gene. V lost 6 bases and J lost 0, with 9 bases in between. This CDR3 has 14 amino acids. The CDR3: CSVMDSSYNSPLHF. As DNA, the CDR3 is TGCAGCGTCATGGACAGCTCCTATAATTCACCCCTCCACTTT.

This clone was recorded only once. The chain combines TRBV5-1 with TRBJ2-1; tentative D call: TRBD1 (6 bases). V lost 4 bases, J lost 5 bases, and 16 bases lay in between. The CDR3 covers 15 residues. CDR1 and CDR2 (germline): SGHRS, YFSETQ. CDR3 sequence (DNA): TGCGCCAGCAGCCCTCAGACAGGTAGCGACAATGAGCAGTTCTTC. It translates to CASSPQTGSDNEQFF.

The V call is TRBV10-3, the J call TRBJ1-3; D is unclear. The V end lost 6 bases, the J end lost 0 bases, and 9 bases lay between the germline ends. CDR1 is ENHRY, CDR2 SYGVKD, per germline. This CDR3 spans 14 amino acids. CDR3 DNA: TGTGCCATCAGAAATAGAAGCTCTGGAAACACCATATATTTT. Its translation: CAIRNRSSGNTIYF.

This clone was counted only a few times. This chain uses TRBV29-1 with TRBJ2-2; 8 positions agree with TRBD1. The V gene end was trimmed by 6 bases and the J gene end by 4 bases; junction bases not matched to a gene: 7. Germline lookup yields CDR1 SQVTM and CDR2 ANQGSEA. The CDR3 sequence is 14 residues long. The CDR3 DNA is TGCAGCGTCCCCAGGGGGCGAAGCACCGGGGAGCTGTTTTTT. This gives the protein CSVPRGRSTGELFF.

The chain links TRBV9 to TRBJ2-3; 7 bases are a match to TRBD1. The CDR3 totals 17 residues. The junction had 11 bases not matched to a gene; V was cut back by 4 bases and J by 0 bases. Germline CDR1 reads SGDLS; CDR2 reads YYNGEE. The CDR3 DNA reads as TGTGCCAGCAGCCGGGACAGCGGATCCTCTAGCACAGATACGCAGTATTTT. Protein sequence: CASSRDSGSSSTDTQYF.

The rearrangement links TRBV4-2 to TRBJ2-3, with 9 bases matching TRBD1. CDR1 is LGHNA and CDR2 is YNFKEQ in the germline V gene. This CDR3 comprises 15 residues. Trimming cost V 0 bases and J 6 bases; bases outside gene matches: 4. The CDR3 spells CASSQDSGTGDTQYF. CDR3 nucleotide sequence: TGTGCCAGCAGCCAAGATTCCGGGACAGGGGATACGCAGTATTTT.